Below, 5 T cell receptor beta chains from the same sample are listed, as sequenced in a study of cytomegalovirus exposure and HLA in healthy donors. The protocol was immunoSEQ multiplex PCR, while the TCRdb copy is restricted to in-frame clones and leaves out a portion. This sample has some 56,000 clones, with roughly 93% found just once. The specimen was PBMCs. The receptors shown here come from a woman younger than 35 in good health and CMV-seropositive.

The chain recombines TRBV5-1 with TRBJ1-2; D is perhaps TRBD1 (5 bases). V gave up 3 bases and J gave up 4 bases, with 7 bases separating them. Germline values: CDR1 SGHRS, CDR2 YFSETQ. This CDR3 is built from 12 residues. Here the CDR3 reads CASSSQGYGYTF. The CDR3 DNA follows: TGCGCCAGCAGCTCGCAGGGCTATGGCTACACCTTC.

This chain connects TRBV5-5 to TRBJ2-3, with D unclear. Per germline, CDR1 SGHKS and CDR2 YYEKEE (reference sequence). This CDR3 spans 15 amino acids. Deletions cut 0 bases from V and 2 bases from J, with 10 bases between. This chain's CDR3 is CASSLGQSSTDTQYF. CDR3 sequence (DNA): TGTGCCAGCAGCTTGGGCCAGTCTTCCACAGATACGCAGTATTTT.

This chain links TRBV18 with TRBJ2-7, with D possibly matching TRBD1 (8 bases). This CDR3 is built from 13 residues. V was trimmed by 6 bases and J by 4 bases, leaving 13 bases between them. CDR1 is KGHSH and CDR2 is LQKENI in the germline V gene. The CDR3 DNA sequence: TGTGCCAGCTCGCAACAGGGGGGGTACGAGCAGTACTTC. Translated, it gives CASSQQGGYEQYF.

The rearrangement uses TRBV28 and TRBJ2-7, with a weak D call TRBD1 (5 bases). CDR1 and CDR2 (germline): MDHEN, SYDVKM. V was cut by 6 bases and J by 1 base, with 13 bases left in between. The CDR3 runs 14 residues. CDR3 bases: TGTGCCAGCAGGAAGGGGTTGCGGTCCTACGAGCAGTACTTC. Translation: CASRKGLRSYEQYF.

The chain uses TRBV27 and TRBJ2-5; no reliable D call. V was trimmed by 6 bases and J by 5 bases, leaving 16 bases between them. The CDR3 is 14 residues long. Per the germline V gene, CDR1 is MNHEY and CDR2 is SMNVEV (reference sequence). The CDR3 region is CASSTTRTPETQYF. The DNA for the CDR3 is TGTGCCAGCAGCACAACACGAACCCCCGAGACCCAGTACTTC.